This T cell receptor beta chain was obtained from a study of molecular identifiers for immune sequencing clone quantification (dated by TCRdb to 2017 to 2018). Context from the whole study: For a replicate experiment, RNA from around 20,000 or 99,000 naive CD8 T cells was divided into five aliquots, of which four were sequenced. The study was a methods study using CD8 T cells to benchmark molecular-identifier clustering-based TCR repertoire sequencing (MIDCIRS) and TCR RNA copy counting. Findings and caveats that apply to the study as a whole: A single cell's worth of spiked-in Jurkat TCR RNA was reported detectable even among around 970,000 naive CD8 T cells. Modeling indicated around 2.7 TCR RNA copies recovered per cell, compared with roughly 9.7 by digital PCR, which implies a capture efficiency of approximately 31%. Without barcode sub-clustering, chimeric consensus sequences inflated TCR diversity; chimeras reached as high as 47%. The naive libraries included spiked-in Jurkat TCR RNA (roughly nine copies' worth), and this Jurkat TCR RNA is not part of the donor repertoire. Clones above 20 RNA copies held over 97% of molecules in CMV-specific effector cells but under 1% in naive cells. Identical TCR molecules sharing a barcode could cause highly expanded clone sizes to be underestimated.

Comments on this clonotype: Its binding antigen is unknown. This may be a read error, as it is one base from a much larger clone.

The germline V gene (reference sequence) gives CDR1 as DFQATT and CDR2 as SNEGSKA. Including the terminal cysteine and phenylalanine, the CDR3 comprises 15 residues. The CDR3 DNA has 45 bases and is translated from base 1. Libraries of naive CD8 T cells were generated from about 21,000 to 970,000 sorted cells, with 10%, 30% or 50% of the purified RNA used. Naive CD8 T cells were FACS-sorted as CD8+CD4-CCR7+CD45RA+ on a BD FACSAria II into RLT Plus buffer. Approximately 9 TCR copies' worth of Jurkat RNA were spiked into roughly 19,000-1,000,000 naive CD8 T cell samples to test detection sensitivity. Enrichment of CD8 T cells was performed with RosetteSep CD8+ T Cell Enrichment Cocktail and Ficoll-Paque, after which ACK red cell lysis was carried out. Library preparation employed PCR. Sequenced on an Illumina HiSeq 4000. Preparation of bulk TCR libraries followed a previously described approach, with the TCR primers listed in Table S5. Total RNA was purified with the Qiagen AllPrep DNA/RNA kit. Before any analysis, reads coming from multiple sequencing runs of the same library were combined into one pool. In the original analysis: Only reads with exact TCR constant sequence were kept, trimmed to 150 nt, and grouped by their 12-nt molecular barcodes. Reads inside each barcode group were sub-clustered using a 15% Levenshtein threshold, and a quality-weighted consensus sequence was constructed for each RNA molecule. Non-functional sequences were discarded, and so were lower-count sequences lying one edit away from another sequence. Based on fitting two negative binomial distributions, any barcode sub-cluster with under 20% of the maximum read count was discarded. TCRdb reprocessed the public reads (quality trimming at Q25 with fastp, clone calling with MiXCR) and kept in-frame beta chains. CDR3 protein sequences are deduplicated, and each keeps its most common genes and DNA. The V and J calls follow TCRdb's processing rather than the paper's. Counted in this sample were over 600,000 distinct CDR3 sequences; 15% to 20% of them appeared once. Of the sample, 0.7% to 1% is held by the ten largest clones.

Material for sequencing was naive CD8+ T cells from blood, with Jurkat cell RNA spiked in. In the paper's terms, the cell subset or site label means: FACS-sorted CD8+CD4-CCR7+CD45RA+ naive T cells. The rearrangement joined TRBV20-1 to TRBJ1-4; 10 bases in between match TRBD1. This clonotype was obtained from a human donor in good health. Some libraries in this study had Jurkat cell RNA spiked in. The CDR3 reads CSASDRGSANEKLSF. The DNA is TGCAGTGCTTCGGACAGGGGGTCGGCTAATGAAAAACTGTCTTTT.